These 2 T cell receptor beta chains were all obtained from the same sample, sequenced in a study of CD4 T cells in relation to SARS-CoV-2 and coronaviruses. CD4+ T cells from unexposed donors were obtained before the COVID-19 pandemic (2011-2018). Here immunoSEQ multiplex PCR was the method, and the copy in TCRdb shows in-frame clones only, minus some. The sample has about 68,000 clones, more than 80% seen once. Sequences were obtained from naive CD4+ T cells from PBMCs. Sample subset: naive CD4+ T cells isolated by negative enrichment. Every receptor here comes from a human donor in good health.

This clone was seen once. The rearrangement links TRBV3-1 (or the pseudogene TRBV3-2) to TRBJ1-1; tentative D call: TRBD1 (5 bases). V was pared by 7 bases and J by 2 bases, with 11 bases between. The CDR3 extends over 13 amino acids. The V gene's germline CDR1 is LGHDT and CDR2 YNNKEL (reference sequence). CDR3 nucleotides: TGTGCCAGCACCCAGGGCTATAACACTGAAGCTTTCTTT. Translation gives CASTQGYNTEAFF.

The genes are TRBV19 and TRBJ2-5, with 7 nucleotides matching TRBD1. The ends lost 0 bases at V and 4 bases at J; junction bases unmatched: 11. The CDR3 spans 17 residues. CDR1 and CDR2 from the germline V gene are LNHDA and SQIVND (reference sequence). The CDR3 is CASSIDLYGTDGETQYF. The CDR3 nucleotides are TGTGCCAGTAGTATAGATCTATATGGGACAGACGGAGAGACCCAGTACTTC.